Given below is one TCR beta chain in context. The source of the sample is a study of CD8+ T cells in alopecia areata. Whole-study context: People stayed on tofacitinib for 6 to 18 months, then stopped the drug for 6 months.

Treatment in this sample: oral pan-JAK inhibitor, 5-10 mg twice daily. Reverse transcription of extracted RNA yielded cDNA, which provided the sequencing template. The repertoire was sequenced with immunoSEQ multiplex PCR; TCRdb's copy has only in-frame clones and lacks some. The sample shows approximately 210,000 clones, about 64% of them seen only once. The CDR3 has 17 amino acids. Unmatched junction bases numbered 19, after V lost 3 bases and J lost 11 bases. Germline lookup yields CDR1 GTSNPN and CDR2 SVGIG (reference sequence). This chain connects TRBV30 to TRBJ1-1, with 12 nucleotides matching TRBD1. This receptor was identified in a human donor with alopecia areata. The sequenced sample was CD4+ T cells sorted from blood, obtained at week 4, from a patient treated with tofacitinib. The CDR3: CAWRRRVGQGATVYAFF. CDR3 bases: TGTGCCTGGAGGCGGCGGGTGGGACAGGGGGCAACAGTCTATGCTTTCTTT.